This paragraph covers one T cell receptor beta chain sequence. The sample comes from a study of CD8 T cells in Susac syndrome. TCR beta sequencing covered blood CD8+ and CD4+ T cells. Relapsing-remitting disease, either stable or active, was present in the treatment-naive patients who were the multiple sclerosis controls. Bulk CD8+ and CD4+ cells came from magnetic negative isolation; CD8+ TEMRA by FACS. This CDR3 spans 15 amino acids. Per the germline V gene, CDR1 is SGHDT and CDR2 is YYEEEE. Trimming pared 1 base from V and 9 bases from J, leaving 17 bases between. With random hexamers, reverse transcription was performed on roughly 0.5 to 1 ug of RNA. Amplification of TCR beta CDR3 by immunoSEQ multiplex PCR spanned 54 Vbeta and 13 Jbeta. TCRdb reprocessed the immunoSEQ multiplex PCR reads with MiXCR, giving one entry per CDR3 protein. Of under 150,000 distinct CDR3 sequences listed, 75% to 90% were seen once; the top ten hold 0.51%.

Specimen: CD8+ T cells from PBMCs. The source is a human donor with multiple sclerosis. This chain links TRBV5-6 with TRBJ1-5; D not resolved. CDR3 amino acids: CASSLMLGTGRPQHF. As DNA, the CDR3 is TGTGCCAGCAGCTTGATGTTAGGAACCGGTCGGCCCCAGCATTTT. The full variable domain, with the rest looked up from reference TRBV5-6 and TRBJ1-5, is DAGVTQSPTHLIKTRGQQVTLRCSPKSGHDTVSWYQQALGQGPQFIFQYYEEEERQRGNFPDRFSGHQFPNYSSELNVNALLLGDSALYLCASSLMLGTGRPQHFGDGTRLSIL.